A selection of T cell receptor beta chains follows, all from one sample in a study of radiation and T cells in renal cell carcinoma. Some clones are missing from TCRdb's copy, which holds only in-frame ones; the method was immunoSEQ multiplex PCR. The sample records around 12,000 clones, roughly 34% being singletons. Source: tumor tissue, taken from a patient whose treatment included radiotherapy and nephrectomy. All receptors derive from a man aged 60 to 75 with renal cell carcinoma. The CDR3 runs from the conserved cysteine through the conserved F or W. The D gene is left open where the match is weak. Not all rows give a size; the values are once, few, many and, for expanded clones, a class.

>TRBV7-2|TRBJ2-1|.|.
CASSNLGEQFF
TGTGCCAGCAGCAATCTGGGCGAGCAGTTCTTC
>TRBV29-1|TRBJ1-2|.|.
CSAKDLNRFAF
TGCAGCGCAAAGGACCTAAACCGGTTCGCCTTC
>TRBV2|TRBJ1-5|.|few
CASSGRSNQPQHF
TGTGCCAGCAGTGGCCGTAGCAATCAGCCCCAGCATTTT
>TRBV19|TRBJ1-2|.|few
CASSPTSGTFYGYTF
TGTGCCAGTAGTCCGACAAGCGGAACCTTCTATGGCTACACCTTC
>TRBV7-2|TRBJ1-1|.|few
CASSHLVFGTEAFF
TGTGCCAGCAGCCACCTAGTATTTGGCACTGAAGCTTTCTTT
>TRBV30|TRBJ2-1|TRBD1|.
CAWSGQGLVYHYNEQFF
TGTGCCTGGTCGGGACAGGGACTCGTGTACCATTACAATGAGCAGTTCTTC
>TRBV2|TRBJ1-5|.|.
CASIRDRGQPQHF
TGTGCCAGCATACGTGATAGGGGGCAGCCCCAGCATTTT
>TRBV7-2|TRBJ2-7|TRBD2|few
CASSYGTSGAYEQYF
TGTGCCAGCAGCTACGGGACTAGCGGGGCGTACGAGCAGTACTTC
>TRBV1|TRBJ2-7|.|.
CTSSQDTGTSYEQYF
TGCACCAGCAGCCAAGATACCGGGACCTCCTACGAGCAGTACTTC
>TRBV29-1|TRBJ2-1|.|.
CSVSFSSYNEQFF
TGCAGCGTTTCCTTCAGCTCCTACAATGAGCAGTTCTTC
>TRBV7-2|TRBJ1-5|TRBD1|.
CASSDRGNQPQHF
TGTGCCAGCAGCGACAGGGGCAATCAGCCCCAGCATTTT
>TRBV4-1|TRBJ1-1|TRBD1|.
CASSLHGTGPFF
TGCGCCAGCAGCCTCCACGGGACAGGACCTTTCTTT
>TRBV6-6|TRBJ2-3|TRBD2|.
CASSWASGGISDTQYF
TGTGCCAGCAGTTGGGCTAGCGGGGGGATCTCAGATACGCAGTATTTT
>TRBV19|TRBJ2-7|TRBD1|.
CASSLGTGSYEQYF
TGTGCCAGTAGTCTAGGGACAGGATCCTACGAGCAGTACTTC
>TRBV5-1|TRBJ2-7|.|once
CASSFQGNYEQYF
TGCGCCAGCAGCTTCCAGGGCAACTACGAGCAGTACTTC
>TRBV20-1|TRBJ1-1|.|.
CSARGGGF
TGCAGTGCTAGAGGCGGGGGATTT
>TRBV27|TRBJ2-7|TRBD2|medium-sized
CASSSYRGGYEQYF
TGTGCCAGCAGTAGCTATCGGGGGGGATACGAGCAGTACTTC